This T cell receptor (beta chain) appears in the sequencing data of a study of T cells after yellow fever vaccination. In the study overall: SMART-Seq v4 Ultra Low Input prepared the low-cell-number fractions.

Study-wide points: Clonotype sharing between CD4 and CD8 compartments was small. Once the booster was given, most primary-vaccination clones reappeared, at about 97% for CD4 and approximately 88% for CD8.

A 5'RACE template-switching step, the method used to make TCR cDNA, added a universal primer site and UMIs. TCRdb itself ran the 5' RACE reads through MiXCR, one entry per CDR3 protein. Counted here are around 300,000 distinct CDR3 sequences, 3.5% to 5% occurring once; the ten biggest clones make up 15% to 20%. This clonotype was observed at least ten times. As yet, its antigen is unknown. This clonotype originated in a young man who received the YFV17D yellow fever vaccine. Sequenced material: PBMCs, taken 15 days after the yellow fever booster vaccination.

The CDR3 DNA reads as TGCGCCAGCAGTGAGCCCCGATGGACAGCCACTGAAGCTTTCTTT. It specifies CASSEPRWTATEAFF. The chain joins TRBV10-2 to TRBJ1-1; D perhaps matches TRBD1 (6 bases). Looked up from germline, CDR1 is WSHSY and CDR2 is SAAADI. CDR3 length: 15 residues. Trimming removed 2 bases from V and 4 bases from J, with 14 bases in between.